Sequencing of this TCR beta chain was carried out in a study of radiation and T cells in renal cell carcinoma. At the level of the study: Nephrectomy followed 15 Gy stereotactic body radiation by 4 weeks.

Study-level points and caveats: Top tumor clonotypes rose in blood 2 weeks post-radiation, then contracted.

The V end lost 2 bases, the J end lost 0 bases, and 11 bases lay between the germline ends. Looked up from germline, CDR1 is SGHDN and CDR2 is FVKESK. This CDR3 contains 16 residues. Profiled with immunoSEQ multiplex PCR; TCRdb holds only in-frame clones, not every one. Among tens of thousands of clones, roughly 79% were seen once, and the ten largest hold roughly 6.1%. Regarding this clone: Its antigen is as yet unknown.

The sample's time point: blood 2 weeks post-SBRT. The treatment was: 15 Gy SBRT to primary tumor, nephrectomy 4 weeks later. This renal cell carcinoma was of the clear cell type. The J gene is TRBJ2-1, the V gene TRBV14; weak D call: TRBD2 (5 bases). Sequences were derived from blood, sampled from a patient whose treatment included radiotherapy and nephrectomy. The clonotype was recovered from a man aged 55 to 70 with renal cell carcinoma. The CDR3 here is CASSQSSAFSYNEQFF. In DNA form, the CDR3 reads TGTGCCAGCAGCCAAAGTAGCGCCTTCTCCTACAATGAGCAGTTCTTC.